This T cell receptor (beta chain) appears in the sequencing data of a study of blood T cell repertoires in COVID-19. Study-level information: Acute and convalescent COVID-19 samples came from the United States, Italy and Spain. The analysed material was cDNA or gDNA that came from T cells, B-cell-depleted T cells, or PBMCs.

In the authors' methods: Cell counts per sample came from amplifying reference gene primers. The repertoire was sequenced with immunoSEQ multiplex PCR; TCRdb's copy has only in-frame clones and lacks some. That table is the source of V, J and clone size, and D and trimming were worked out from the DNA. The sample holds 350,000 to 400,000 clones, around nine tenths seen once. Germline CDR1 MNHEY, CDR2 SVGEGT. The J segment lost 1 base and the V segment lost 6 bases, leaving 6 bases of the junction unmatched. This CDR3 is built from 18 residues. Sequencing input: PBMCs or T cells enriched from blood (not recorded which). The origin of this receptor is a woman in her late teens or twenties who had recovered from COVID-19. This chain uses TRBV6-2 or TRBV6-3 with TRBJ2-2, with 15 bases that match TRBD2. The CDR3 here is CASRYGTSGGQNTGELFF. In nucleotides, the CDR3 is TGTGCCAGCAGATACGGGACTAGCGGGGGGCAGAACACCGGGGAGCTGTTTTTT.